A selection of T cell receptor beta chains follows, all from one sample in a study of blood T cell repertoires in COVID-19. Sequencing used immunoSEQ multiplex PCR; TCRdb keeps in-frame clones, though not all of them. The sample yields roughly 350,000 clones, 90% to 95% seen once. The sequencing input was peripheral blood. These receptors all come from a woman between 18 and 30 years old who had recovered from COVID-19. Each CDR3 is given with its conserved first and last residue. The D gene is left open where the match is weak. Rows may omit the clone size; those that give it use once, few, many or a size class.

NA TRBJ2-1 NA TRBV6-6 CASSSPRVPEQFF TGTGCCAGCAGTTCCCCGCGGGTTCCTGAGCAGTTCTTC
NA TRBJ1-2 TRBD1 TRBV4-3 CASSQGTGGVYGYTF TGCGCCAGCAGCCAAGGGACAGGGGGAGTCTATGGCTACACCTTC
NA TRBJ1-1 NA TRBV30 CAGQPGAEAFF TGTGCCGGGCAGCCGGGGGCTGAAGCTTTCTTT
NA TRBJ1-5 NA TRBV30 CAWSHGSNQPQHF TGTGCCTGGAGTCACGGGAGCAATCAGCCCCAGCATTTT
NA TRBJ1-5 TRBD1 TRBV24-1 CATSDRTGKCNQPQHF TGTGCCACCAGTGACCGGACAGGGAAATGCAATCAGCCCCAGCATTTT
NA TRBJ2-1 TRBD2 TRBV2 CASSEGRGLAGVEQFF TGTGCCAGCAGTGAGGGTCGGGGACTAGCGGGAGTTGAGCAGTTCTTC
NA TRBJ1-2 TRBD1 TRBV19 CASSTRDRADGYTF TGTGCCAGTAGTACCCGGGACAGGGCCGATGGCTACACCTTC
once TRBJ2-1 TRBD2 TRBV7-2 CASSDSGRARNEQFF TGTGCCAGCAGCGATAGCGGGAGGGCCAGGAATGAGCAGTTCTTC
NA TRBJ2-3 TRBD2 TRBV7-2 CASSPIRGGTQYF TGTGCCAGCAGCCCGATCCGCGGGGGTACGCAGTATTTT
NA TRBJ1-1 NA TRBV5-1 CASSLDGGTEAFF TGCGCCAGCAGCTTGGACGGGGGGACTGAAGCTTTCTTT
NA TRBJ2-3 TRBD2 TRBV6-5 CASRSGRGTDTQYF TGTGCCAGCAGGAGCGGGAGAGGCACAGATACGCAGTATTTT
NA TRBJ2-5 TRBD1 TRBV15 CATGDRVKETQYF TGTGCCACCGGGGACAGGGTCAAAGAGACCCAGTACTTC
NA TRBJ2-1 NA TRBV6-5 CASRSTSSYNEQFF TGTGCCAGCAGAAGTACCAGCTCCTACAATGAGCAGTTCTTC
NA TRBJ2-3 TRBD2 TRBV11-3 CASSKRAGDSDTQYF TGTGCCAGCAGCAAACGGGCGGGAGACTCAGATACGCAGTATTTT
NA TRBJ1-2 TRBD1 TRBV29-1 CSALGQGPQARYTF TGCAGCGCCCTGGGACAGGGGCCCCAAGCGCGCTACACCTTC
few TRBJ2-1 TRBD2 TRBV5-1 CASSSGTSEYNEQFF TGCGCCAGCAGCTCCGGGACTAGCGAGTACAATGAGCAGTTCTTC
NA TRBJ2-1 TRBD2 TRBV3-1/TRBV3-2 CASSQRGLAGVVEQFF TGTGCCAGCAGCCAACGGGGACTAGCGGGAGTGGTTGAGCAGTTCTTC
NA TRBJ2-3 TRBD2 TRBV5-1 CASSLGLAEPGDTQYF TGCGCCAGCAGCTTGGGACTAGCCGAACCGGGTGATACGCAGTATTTT
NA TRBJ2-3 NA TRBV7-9 CASSFRDTSTDTQYF TGTGCCAGCAGCTTTCGGGACACGAGCACAGATACGCAGTATTTT
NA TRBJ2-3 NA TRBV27 CASSLAGTDTQYF TGTGCCAGCAGTTTAGCGGGCACAGATACGCAGTATTTT
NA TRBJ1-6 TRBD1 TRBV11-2 CASSILGQGNSPLHF TGTGCCAGCAGTATTCTGGGACAGGGTAATTCACCCCTCCACTTT
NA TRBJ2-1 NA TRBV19 CASSMLDRNNEQFF TGTGCCAGTAGTATGCTCGACAGAAACAATGAGCAGTTCTTC
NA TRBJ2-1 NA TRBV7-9 CASSLPGRAYNEQFF TGTGCCAGCAGTTTGCCCGGCAGGGCCTACAATGAGCAGTTCTTC
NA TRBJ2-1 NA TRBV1 CTSSQDSTPASGKAVDYNEQFF TGCACCAGCAGCCAAGATTCAACCCCGGCTAGCGGTAAAGCCGTGGACTACAATGAGCAGTTCTTC
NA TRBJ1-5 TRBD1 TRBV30 CAWGTGNQPQHF TGTGCCTGGGGGACAGGCAATCAGCCCCAGCATTTT
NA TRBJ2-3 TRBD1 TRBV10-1 CASSQRTGGTDTQYF TGCGCCAGCAGTCAACGGACAGGGGGCACAGATACGCAGTATTTT
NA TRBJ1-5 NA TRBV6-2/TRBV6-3 CASSYRTRDQPQHF TGTGCCAGCAGTTATCGGACACGGGATCAGCCCCAGCATTTT
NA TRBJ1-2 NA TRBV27 CASSFRGSHGYTF TGTGCCAGCAGTTTTAGGGGCTCCCATGGCTACACCTTC
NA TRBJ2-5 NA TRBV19 CASSIYHQETQYF TGTGCCAGTAGTATCTATCACCAAGAGACCCAGTACTTC
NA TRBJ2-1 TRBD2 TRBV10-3 CAISPSGRGWDEQFF TGTGCCATCAGCCCTAGCGGGAGGGGTTGGGATGAGCAGTTCTTC
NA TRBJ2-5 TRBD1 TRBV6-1 CASREARYRGPEETQYF TGTGCCAGCAGAGAAGCTCGCTACAGGGGACCCGAAGAGACCCAGTACTTC
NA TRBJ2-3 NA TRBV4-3 CASSQAGASAQYF TGCGCCAGCAGCCAAGCCGGGGCTAGCGCGCAGTATTTT
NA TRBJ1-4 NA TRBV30 CAWSGRVNEKLFF TGTGCCTGGAGTGGCAGGGTCAATGAAAAACTGTTTTTT
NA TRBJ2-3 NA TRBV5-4 CASSRREDTQYF TGTGCCAGCAGCCGGCGGGAAGATACGCAGTATTTT
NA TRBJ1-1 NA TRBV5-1 CASSLVRGRHTEAFF TGCGCCAGCAGCTTGGTTCGGGGTCGGCACACTGAAGCTTTCTTT
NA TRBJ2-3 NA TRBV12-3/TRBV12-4 CASTRRGDTQYF TGTGCCAGCACCAGACGGGGAGATACGCAGTATTTT
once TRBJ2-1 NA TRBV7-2 CASSRDGPGDNEQFF TGTGCCAGCAGCCGCGATGGACCCGGGGACAATGAGCAGTTCTTC
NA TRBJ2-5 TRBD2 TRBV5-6 CASSLGPQREVVETQYF TGTGCCAGCAGCTTGGGCCCCCAGCGGGAGGTTGTGGAGACCCAGTACTTC
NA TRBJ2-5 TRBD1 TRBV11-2 CASSLGKTGVETQYF TGTGCCAGCAGCTTGGGAAAGACAGGGGTTGAGACCCAGTACTTC
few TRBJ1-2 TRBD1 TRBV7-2 CASSSMDRSPYGYTF TGTGCCAGCAGCTCCATGGACAGGTCTCCATATGGCTACACCTTC
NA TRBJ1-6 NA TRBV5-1 CASSLYEYRNSPLHF TGCGCCAGCAGCTTGTACGAGTACAGAAATTCACCCCTCCACTTT
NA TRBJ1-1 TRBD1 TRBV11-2 CASSLGQGVTEAFF TGTGCCAGCAGCTTGGGACAGGGGGTCACTGAAGCTTTCTTT
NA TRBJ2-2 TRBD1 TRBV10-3 CAISEPGQGTTGELFF TGTGCCATCAGTGAGCCAGGACAGGGGACCACCGGGGAGCTGTTTTTT
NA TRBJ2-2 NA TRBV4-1 CASSHLGAGRVGELFF TGCGCCAGCAGCCACTTGGGGGCAGGCAGGGTCGGGGAGCTGTTTTTT
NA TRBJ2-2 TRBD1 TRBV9 CAARGQGSGGELFF TGTGCCGCCCGGGGACAGGGAAGCGGCGGGGAGCTGTTTTTT
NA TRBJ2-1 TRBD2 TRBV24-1 CATRETLAELYNEQFF TGTGCCACCAGAGAAACTCTAGCGGAGTTATACAATGAGCAGTTCTTC
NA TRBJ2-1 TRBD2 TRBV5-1 CASSLWASGSGYNEQFF TGCGCCAGCAGCTTGTGGGCTAGCGGGAGTGGATACAATGAGCAGTTCTTC
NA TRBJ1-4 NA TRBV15 CATMEQGLNGEKLFF TGTGCCACCATGGAGCAGGGGCTTAACGGTGAAAAACTGTTTTTT
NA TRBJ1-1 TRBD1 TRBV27 CASRSGGAEAFF TGTGCCAGCAGATCAGGGGGTGCTGAAGCTTTCTTT
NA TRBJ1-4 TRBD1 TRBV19 CASSITSTGGSTTNEKLFF TGTGCCAGTAGTATTACATCGACAGGGGGCTCGACAACTAATGAAAAACTGTTTTTT
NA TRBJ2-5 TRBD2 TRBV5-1 CASSLGLAGFQETQYF TGCGCCAGCAGCTTGGGACTAGCGGGCTTCCAAGAGACCCAGTACTTC
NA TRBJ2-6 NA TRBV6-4 CASSDSPPGSGANVLTF TGTGCCAGCAGCGACAGTCCCCCCGGCTCTGGGGCCAACGTCCTGACTTTC
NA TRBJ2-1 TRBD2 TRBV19 CASSISGLAGGEQFF TGTGCCAGTAGTATATCGGGGCTAGCGGGAGGAGAGCAGTTCTTC
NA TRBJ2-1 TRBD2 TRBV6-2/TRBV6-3 CASSYPSGGVSYNEQFF TGTGCCAGCAGTTACCCTAGCGGCGGGGTCTCCTACAATGAGCAGTTCTTC
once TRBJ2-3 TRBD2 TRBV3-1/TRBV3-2 CASSPSGTSGDTQYF TGTGCCAGCAGCCCGTCCGGGACTAGCGGAGATACGCAGTATTTT
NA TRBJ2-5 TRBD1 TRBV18 CASSPAGDRGETQYF TGTGCCAGCTCACCGGCCGGGGACAGGGGAGAGACCCAGTACTTC
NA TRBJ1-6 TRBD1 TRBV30 CAWRLLQGARSPLHF TGTGCCTGGAGGCTGCTACAGGGGGCGAGATCACCCCTCCACTTT